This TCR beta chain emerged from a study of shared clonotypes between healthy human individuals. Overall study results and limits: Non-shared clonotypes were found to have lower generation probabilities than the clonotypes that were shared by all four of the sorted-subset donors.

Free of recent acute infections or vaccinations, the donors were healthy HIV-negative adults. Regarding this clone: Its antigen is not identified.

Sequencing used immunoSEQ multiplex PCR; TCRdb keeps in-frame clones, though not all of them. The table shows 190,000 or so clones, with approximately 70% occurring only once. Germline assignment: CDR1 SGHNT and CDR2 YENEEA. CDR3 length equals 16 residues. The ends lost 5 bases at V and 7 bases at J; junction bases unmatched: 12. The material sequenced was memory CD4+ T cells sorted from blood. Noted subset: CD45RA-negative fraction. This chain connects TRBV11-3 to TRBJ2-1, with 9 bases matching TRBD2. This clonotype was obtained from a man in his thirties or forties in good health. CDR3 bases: TGTGCCAGCAGCCTCCTTGTTAGCGGGAGAATTAATGAGCAGTTCTTC. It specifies CASSLLVSGRINEQFF. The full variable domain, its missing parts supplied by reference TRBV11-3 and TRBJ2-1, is EAGVVQSPRYKIIEKKQPVAFWCNPISGHNTLYWYLQNLGQGPELLIRYENEEAVDDSQLPKDRFSAERLKGVDSTLKIQPAELGDSAVYLCASSLLVSGRINEQFFGPGTRLTVL.